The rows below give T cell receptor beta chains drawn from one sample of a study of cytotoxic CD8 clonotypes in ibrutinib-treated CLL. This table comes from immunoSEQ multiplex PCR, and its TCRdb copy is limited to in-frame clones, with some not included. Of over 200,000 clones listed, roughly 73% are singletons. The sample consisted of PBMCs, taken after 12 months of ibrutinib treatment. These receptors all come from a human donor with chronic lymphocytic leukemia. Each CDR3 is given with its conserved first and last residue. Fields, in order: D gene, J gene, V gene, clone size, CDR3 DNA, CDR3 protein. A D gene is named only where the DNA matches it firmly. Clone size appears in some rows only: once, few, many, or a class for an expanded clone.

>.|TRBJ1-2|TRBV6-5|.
TGTGCCAGCAGTTACTCACTGGGAAACCATGGCTACACCTTC
CASSYSLGNHGYTF
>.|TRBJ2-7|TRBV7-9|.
TGTGCCAGCAGCTACGGATCCTACGAGCAGTACTTC
CASSYGSYEQYF
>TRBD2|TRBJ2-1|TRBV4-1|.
TGCGCCAGCAGCCAAGTAGAGCGGGGATCCAATGAGCAGTTCTTC
CASSQVERGSNEQFF
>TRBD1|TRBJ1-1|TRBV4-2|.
TGTGCCAGCAGCCCCTACTTTGCGGGACAGGGAAACACTGAAGCTTTCTTT
CASSPYFAGQGNTEAFF
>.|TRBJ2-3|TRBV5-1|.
TGCGCCAGCAGCTTCCAAACAGGAAACACAGATACGCAGTATTTT
CASSFQTGNTDTQYF
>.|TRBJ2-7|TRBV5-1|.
TGCGCCAGCAGCCAAAGACAGTCCTACGAGCAGTACTTC
CASSQRQSYEQYF
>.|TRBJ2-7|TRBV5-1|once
TGCGCCAGCAGCTTAGGCTTTTCGAGGGAGCAGTACTTC
CASSLGFSREQYF
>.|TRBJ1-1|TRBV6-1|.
TGTGCCAGCGAACGGGGGGAGGGAGCGAACACTGAAGCTTTCTTT
CASERGEGANTEAFF
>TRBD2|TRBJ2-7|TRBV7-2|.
TGTGCCAGCAGCTGGATATCTAGCGGGGCAGTTCCCCCTCTCGAGCAGTACTTC
CASSWISSGAVPPLEQYF
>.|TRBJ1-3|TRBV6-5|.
TGTGCCAGCAGCACCGGGCTTTACTCTGGAAACACCATATATTTT
CASSTGLYSGNTIYF
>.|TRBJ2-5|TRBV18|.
TGTGCCAGCTCACCCTTCTGGGACACCCAAGAGACCCAGTACTTC
CASSPFWDTQETQYF
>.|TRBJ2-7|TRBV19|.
TGTGCCAGTAGACCTCCGGGCAGCTCAGACGAGCAGTACTTC
CASRPPGSSDEQYF
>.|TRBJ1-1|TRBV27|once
TGTGCCAGCGCGTTAGGGCGGAACACTGAAGCTTTCTTT
CASALGRNTEAFF
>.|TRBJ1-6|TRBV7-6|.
TGTGCCAGCAGCTTAGACGTCCCCGGGACAATGAATTCACCCCTCCACTTT
CASSLDVPGTMNSPLHF
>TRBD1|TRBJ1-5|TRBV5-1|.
TGCGCCAGCAGCTTGACAGGGGATCAGCCCCAGCATTTT
CASSLTGDQPQHF
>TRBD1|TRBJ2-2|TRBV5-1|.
TGCGCCAGCAGCTCACTCGCAGGGGGCGCGAACACCGGGGAGCTGTTTTTT
CASSSLAGGANTGELFF
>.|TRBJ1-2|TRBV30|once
TGTGCCTGGAGTAGAGGGTCTTACGGCTACACCTTC
CAWSRGSYGYTF
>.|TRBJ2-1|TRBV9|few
TGTGCCAGCAGCGTAGACGGGACGGAGTACAATGAGCAGTTCTTC
CASSVDGTEYNEQFF
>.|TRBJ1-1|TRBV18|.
TGTGCCAGCTCACCAAACAGGGACACCATGAACACTGAAGCTTTCTTT
CASSPNRDTMNTEAFF
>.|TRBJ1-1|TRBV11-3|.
TGTGCCAGCAGCCCCCGTATGGGGTCTGAAGCTTTCTTT
CASSPRMGSEAFF
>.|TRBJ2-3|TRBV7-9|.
TGTGCCAGCAGCGGAGGTGGGGTTCGGTCAGATACGCAGTATTTT
CASSGGGVRSDTQYF
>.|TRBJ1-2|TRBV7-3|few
TGTGCCAGCAGCTTAAATCGGGGGTATGGCTACACCTTC
CASSLNRGYGYTF
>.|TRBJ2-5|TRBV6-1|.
TGTGCCAGCAGGGAGAACCGGCTACGGGCCCAGTACTTC
CASRENRLRAQYF
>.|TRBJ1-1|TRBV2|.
TGTGCCAGCGGGTCTCCCGTGAACACTGAAGCTTTCTTT
CASGSPVNTEAFF
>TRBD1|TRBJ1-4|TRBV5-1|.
TGCGCCAGCAGCGCCCTGACAGGGACGACTAATGAAAAACTGTTTTTT
CASSALTGTTNEKLFF
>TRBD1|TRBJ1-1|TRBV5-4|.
TGTGCCAGCAGCCCCCGACAGGGGCCGGACACTGAAGCTTTCTTT
CASSPRQGPDTEAFF
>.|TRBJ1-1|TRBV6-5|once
TGTGCCAGCCACCTGGGGTCAGACACTGAAGCTTTCTTT
CASHLGSDTEAFF
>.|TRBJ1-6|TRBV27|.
TGTGCCAGCAGTTTCGGGGCCGCGAATTCACCCCTCCACTTT
CASSFGAANSPLHF
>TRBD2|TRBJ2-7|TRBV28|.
TGTGCCAGCAGCCCCGGGGGGGCTAGCGACGAGCAGTACTTC
CASSPGGASDEQYF
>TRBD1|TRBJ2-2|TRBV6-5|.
TGTGCCAGCAAGGGACAGGGAATGAACACCGGGGAGCTGTTTTTT
CASKGQGMNTGELFF
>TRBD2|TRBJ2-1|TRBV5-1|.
TGCGCCAGCAGCTTGGAACTAGCGGGGGGCGCTGAGCAGTTCTTC
CASSLELAGGAEQFF
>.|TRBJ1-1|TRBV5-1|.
TGCGCCAGCAGCTCGAGATACGGGAAAAACACTGAAGCTTTCTTT
CASSSRYGKNTEAFF
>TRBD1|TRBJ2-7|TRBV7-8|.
TGTGCCAGCAGCTCGCACCGGGACAGAACTTACGAGCAGTACTTC
CASSSHRDRTYEQYF
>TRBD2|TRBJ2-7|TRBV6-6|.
TGTGCCAGCAGTTACGCTAGCGGGGGGGCGAGCTACGAGCAGTACTTC
CASSYASGGASYEQYF
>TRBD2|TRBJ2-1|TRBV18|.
TGTGCCAGCTCACCTCTCCCTCCAAGCGGGGGATCCTACAATGAGCAGTTCTTC
CASSPLPPSGGSYNEQFF
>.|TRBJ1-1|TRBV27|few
TGTGCCAGCAGTTTCCAGGGAGCGAAGGTGAACACTGAAGCTTTCTTT
CASSFQGAKVNTEAFF
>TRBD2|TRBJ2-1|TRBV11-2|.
TGTGCCAGCAGCTTAGCCCCCGGGACTAGCGGCTACAATGAGCAGTTCTTC
CASSLAPGTSGYNEQFF
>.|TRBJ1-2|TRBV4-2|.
TGTGCCAGCAGCCAAGGGGGGGGCTATGGCTACACCTTC
CASSQGGGYGYTF
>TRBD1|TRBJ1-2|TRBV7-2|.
TGTGCCAGCAGCTCCCGGGACAGCTCTGCTACGGAAGGCTACACCTTC
CASSSRDSSATEGYTF
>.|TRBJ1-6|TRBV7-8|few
TGTGCCAGCAGCTTGTTTGGCAGGGGCTATTCACCCCTCCACTTT
CASSLFGRGYSPLHF
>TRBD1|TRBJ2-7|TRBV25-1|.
TGTGCCAGCAGTTTCGGCACTGGGACAGGGGTCAACGAGCAGTACTTC
CASSFGTGTGVNEQYF
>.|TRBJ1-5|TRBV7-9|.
TGTGCCAGCAGCTTAGAGACAGGTGGGAATCAGCCCCAGCATTTT
CASSLETGGNQPQHF
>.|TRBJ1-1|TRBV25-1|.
TGTGCCAGCAGCAGGAAGGGACGGTGGAACACTGAAGCTTTCTTT
CASSRKGRWNTEAFF
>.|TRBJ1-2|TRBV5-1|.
TGCGCCAGCAGCTTGGCCCAGGCAGGATCTAACTATGGCTACACCTTC
CASSLAQAGSNYGYTF
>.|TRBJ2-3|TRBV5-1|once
TGCGCCAGCAGCTTGATTGGACAGTACACAGATACGCAGTATTTT
CASSLIGQYTDTQYF
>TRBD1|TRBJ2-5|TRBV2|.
TGTGCCAGCAGTGCGGGGACAGGGGGCGCGGGGAAAGAGACCCAGTACTTC
CASSAGTGGAGKETQYF
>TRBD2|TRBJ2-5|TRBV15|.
TGTGCCACCAGTACTCCGGGACTAGCGGGAGGTGAGACCCAGTACTTC
CATSTPGLAGGETQYF
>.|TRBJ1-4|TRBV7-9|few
TGTGCCAGCAGCCTGGGGCGTTATGAAAAACTGTTTTTT
CASSLGRYEKLFF
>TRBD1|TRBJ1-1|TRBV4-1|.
TGCGCCAGCGCAGACAGGGGAGGAACTGAAGCTTTCTTT
CASADRGGTEAFF
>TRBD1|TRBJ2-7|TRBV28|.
TGTGCCAGCAGTTTATCTGAGACAGGGTTGTACGAGCAGTACTTC
CASSLSETGLYEQYF
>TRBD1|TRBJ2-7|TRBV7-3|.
TGTGCCAGCAGCAAGACAGGGAACTACGAGCAGTACTTC
CASSKTGNYEQYF
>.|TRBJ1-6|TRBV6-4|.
TGTGCCAGCAGTGACTCGGAGGGTTCACCCCTCCACTTT
CASSDSEGSPLHF
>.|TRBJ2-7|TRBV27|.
TGTGCCAGCAGTGACGGGACAATTGTTTCGGGATACGAGCAGTACTTC
CASSDGTIVSGYEQYF
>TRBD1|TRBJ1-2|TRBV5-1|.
TGCGCCAGCCGCTCCCAGCAGGGGGAGGGCTACACCTTC
CASRSQQGEGYTF
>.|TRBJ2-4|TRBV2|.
TGTGCCAGCAGGGCCGGGAGCATTCAGTACTTC
CASRAGSIQYF
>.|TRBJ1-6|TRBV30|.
TGTGCCTGGAGTGGGGAGGGGTCCTATAATTCACCCCTCCACTTT
CAWSGEGSYNSPLHF
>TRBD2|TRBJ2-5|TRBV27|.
TGTGCCAGCAGTGCCTTAGCGGGGTCGAAAGAGACCCAGTACTTC
CASSALAGSKETQYF
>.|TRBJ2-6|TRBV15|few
TGTGCCACCAGCCTGGCCGGCGATGGGGCCAACGTCCTGACTTTC
CATSLAGDGANVLTF
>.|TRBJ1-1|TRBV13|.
TGTGCCAGCAGCTTGGGAGGGTACGACACTGAAGCTTTCTTT
CASSLGGYDTEAFF
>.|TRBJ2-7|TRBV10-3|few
TGTGCCATCAGTGAGTCCTGGGGGACCTACGAGCAGTACTTC
CAISESWGTYEQYF